A selection of T cell receptor beta chains follows, all from one sample in a study of T cells in Graves' hyperthyroidism and ophthalmopathy. In TCRdb, the multiplex PCR reads were re-called with MiXCR into one record per CDR3 protein. The sample carries 450,000 to 700,000 distinct CDR3 sequences, roughly 46% recorded once. The sample was peripheral blood or thyroid tissue (not recorded which). The receptors were gathered from an adult woman with Graves' disease, either hyperthyroidism or ophthalmopathy (not recorded which). Both conserved end residues are part of each CDR3. A D gene is named only where the DNA matches it firmly. Size is omitted from some rows. Given values are once, few, many or a class for expanded clones.

clone_size: many; v_call: TRBV10-3; j_call: TRBJ1-1; d_call: .; cdr3_nt: TGTGCCATCGGGGCTGCGGGCCAAGAAACTTTCTTT; cdr3_aa: CAIGAAGQETFF
clone_size: .; v_call: TRBV6-1; j_call: TRBJ1-2; d_call: TRBD1; cdr3_nt: TGTGCCAGCAGTGATCGGACAGGGGTTGGCTACACCTTC; cdr3_aa: CASSDRTGVGYTF
clone_size: .; v_call: TRBV3-1; j_call: TRBJ2-7; d_call: TRBD2; cdr3_nt: TGTGCCAGCAGCGAACGCCGACTAGCCGATCCCTGGGCGCAGTACTTC; cdr3_aa: CASSERRLADPWAQYF
clone_size: .; v_call: TRBV10-2; j_call: TRBJ2-7; d_call: .; cdr3_nt: TGCGCCAGCAGTGAGTCGGGCGGGTCGGGCGAGCAGTACTTC; cdr3_aa: CASSESGGSGEQYF
clone_size: .; v_call: TRBV2; j_call: TRBJ1-5; d_call: .; cdr3_nt: TGTGCCAGCAGTGGAATGGGGGCTATCAATCAGCCCCAGCATTTT; cdr3_aa: CASSGMGAINQPQHF
clone_size: .; v_call: TRBV2; j_call: TRBJ2-3; d_call: TRBD2; cdr3_nt: TGTGCCAGCAATTCAGGACTAGCGGGACCGCAGTATTTT; cdr3_aa: CASNSGLAGPQYF
clone_size: few; v_call: TRBV10-1; j_call: TRBJ2-5; d_call: TRBD2; cdr3_nt: TGCGCCAGCAGTGACCTGCGGGGACTAGCGGTAGAGACCCAGTACTTC; cdr3_aa: CASSDLRGLAVETQYF
clone_size: .; v_call: TRBV29-1; j_call: TRBJ1-2; d_call: .; cdr3_nt: TGCAGCGTTCGGGGGGATGGCTACACCTTC; cdr3_aa: CSVRGDGYTF
clone_size: many; v_call: TRBV6-5; j_call: TRBJ1-1; d_call: .; cdr3_nt: TGTGCCAGCAGCCGCGGGGAGGACACTGAAGCTTTCTTT; cdr3_aa: CASSRGEDTEAFF
clone_size: .; v_call: TRBV28; j_call: TRBJ1-1; d_call: .; cdr3_nt: TGTGCCAGCAGTTACGAGGGCAGGGGACTAATGAACACTGAAGCTTTCTTT; cdr3_aa: CASSYEGRGLMNTEAFF
clone_size: .; v_call: TRBV9; j_call: TRBJ1-6; d_call: .; cdr3_nt: TGTGCCAGCAGCGTAGAAGGGACGGGTTCACCCCTCCACTTT; cdr3_aa: CASSVEGTGSPLHF
clone_size: .; v_call: TRBV15; j_call: TRBJ1-4; d_call: .; cdr3_nt: TGTGCCACCAGCAGAGACGTTCGGTCCCGGAATGAAAAACTGTTTTTT; cdr3_aa: CATSRDVRSRNEKLFF
clone_size: .; v_call: TRBV7-2; j_call: TRBJ1-5; d_call: .; cdr3_nt: TGTGCCAGCAGCTTAGCGCCGTCGTCTCCTCAGCCCCAGCATTTT; cdr3_aa: CASSLAPSSPQPQHF
clone_size: .; v_call: TRBV7-2; j_call: TRBJ2-7; d_call: .; cdr3_nt: TGTGCCAGCGGAGGCATCAAGGGCTCCTACGAGCAGTACTTC; cdr3_aa: CASGGIKGSYEQYF
clone_size: .; v_call: TRBV15; j_call: TRBJ1-1; d_call: .; cdr3_nt: TGTGCCACCATCAGTGAGGGGAACGGAGGCACTGAAGCTTTCTTT; cdr3_aa: CATISEGNGGTEAFF
clone_size: many; v_call: TRBV29-1; j_call: TRBJ1-2; d_call: TRBD1; cdr3_nt: TGCAGCGTCCTTACAGGGGGAGGGTATGGCTACACCTTC; cdr3_aa: CSVLTGGGYGYTF
clone_size: .; v_call: TRBV3-1; j_call: TRBJ1-4; d_call: .; cdr3_nt: TGTGCCAGCAAACCAGCAGGCAGGGGATGGGCTAATGAAAAACTGTTTTTT; cdr3_aa: CASKPAGRGWANEKLFF
clone_size: few; v_call: TRBV7-8; j_call: TRBJ2-5; d_call: .; cdr3_nt: TGTGCCAGCAGCCTACCGGGCGTGACCCAGTACTTC; cdr3_aa: CASSLPGVTQYF
clone_size: .; v_call: TRBV15; j_call: TRBJ2-5; d_call: TRBD2; cdr3_nt: TGTGCCACCAGCGGGCCGGGACTACCCCCGGAGACCCAGTACTTC; cdr3_aa: CATSGPGLPPETQYF
clone_size: many; v_call: TRBV4-1; j_call: TRBJ2-5; d_call: TRBD1; cdr3_nt: TGCGCCAGCAGCCTTAGGACAGGGGGCGGTCCGTTCGGGGAGACCCAGTACTTC; cdr3_aa: CASSLRTGGGPFGETQYF
clone_size: many; v_call: TRBV7-6; j_call: TRBJ2-2; d_call: TRBD2; cdr3_nt: TGTGCCAGCAGCGGATTGTCCTTGTGGCGGGAGTGGAACACCGGGGAGCTGTTTTTT; cdr3_aa: CASSGLSLWREWNTGELFF
clone_size: many; v_call: TRBV20-1; j_call: TRBJ2-5; d_call: .; cdr3_nt: TGCAGTGCTAGATTAGCGGAAGGGGCCCAGTACTTC; cdr3_aa: CSARLAEGAQYF
clone_size: many; v_call: TRBV5-1; j_call: TRBJ2-7; d_call: TRBD2; cdr3_nt: TGCGCCAGCAGCTTGGTCTCCCTCGTTGGACTAGCGGGACGCTACGAGCAGTACTTC; cdr3_aa: CASSLVSLVGLAGRYEQYF
clone_size: many; v_call: TRBV5-8; j_call: TRBJ2-5; d_call: TRBD1; cdr3_nt: TGTGCCAGCAGCTTGGTTGGGACAGGGGCCGACCAAGAGACCCAGTACTTC; cdr3_aa: CASSLVGTGADQETQYF
clone_size: many; v_call: TRBV7-2; j_call: TRBJ2-7; d_call: .; cdr3_nt: TGTGCCAGCGGGGGAGGAAACTCCTACGAGCAGTACTTC; cdr3_aa: CASGGGNSYEQYF
clone_size: many; v_call: TRBV9; j_call: TRBJ1-4; d_call: .; cdr3_nt: TGTGCCAGCAGCGTAGACGGTCGGGAGGGCGGTCGACTGTTTTTT; cdr3_aa: CASSVDGREGGRLFF
clone_size: many; v_call: TRBV6-5; j_call: TRBJ1-6; d_call: .; cdr3_nt: TGTGCCAGCAGTCCGGGGACACCCTGGGATAATTCACCCCTCCACTTT; cdr3_aa: CASSPGTPWDNSPLHF
clone_size: many; v_call: TRBV28; j_call: TRBJ1-5; d_call: .; cdr3_nt: TGTGCCAGCTCCGCCAATCAGCCCCAGCATTTT; cdr3_aa: CASSANQPQHF
clone_size: many; v_call: TRBV27; j_call: TRBJ1-6; d_call: .; cdr3_nt: TGTGCCACCAGACTCCTCACAGATAACCATAATTCACCCCTCCACTTT; cdr3_aa: CATRLLTDNHNSPLHF
clone_size: .; v_call: TRBV18; j_call: TRBJ1-6; d_call: .; cdr3_nt: TGTGCCAGCTCACCAGTGGCGGATGGATATTCACCCCTCCACTTT; cdr3_aa: CASSPVADGYSPLHF
clone_size: once; v_call: TRBV5-1; j_call: TRBJ2-7; d_call: .; cdr3_nt: TGCGCCAGCAGCTTGCGGCGGCAGGTGGACGAGCAGTACTTC; cdr3_aa: CASSLRRQVDEQYF
clone_size: many; v_call: TRBV27; j_call: TRBJ1-5; d_call: .; cdr3_nt: TGTGCCAGCAGTCCCACCCGCTATCAGCCCCAGCATTTT; cdr3_aa: CASSPTRYQPQHF
clone_size: .; v_call: TRBV15; j_call: TRBJ1-5; d_call: TRBD1; cdr3_nt: TGTGCCACCAGCAGGACAGGGTCTGATCAGCCCCAGCATTTT; cdr3_aa: CATSRTGSDQPQHF
clone_size: .; v_call: TRBV10-3; j_call: TRBJ1-5; d_call: .; cdr3_nt: TGTGCCATCAGCCCCGGACTAGCGGGAGCGGAGACCCAGCATTTT; cdr3_aa: CAISPGLAGAETQHF
clone_size: .; v_call: TRBV14; j_call: TRBJ1-2; d_call: .; cdr3_nt: TGTGCCAGCAGCCAAGATTGGCCGGGAGGCGGCTACACCTTC; cdr3_aa: CASSQDWPGGGYTF
clone_size: many; v_call: TRBV7-9; j_call: TRBJ1-4; d_call: .; cdr3_nt: TGTGCCAGCAGCATCGGGAGGTGGCAGAGTAATGAAAAACTGTTTTTT; cdr3_aa: CASSIGRWQSNEKLFF
clone_size: .; v_call: TRBV7-8; j_call: TRBJ1-1; d_call: .; cdr3_nt: TGTGCCAGCAGCCAGCGGGACGGTGAAGCTTTCTTT; cdr3_aa: CASSQRDGEAFF
clone_size: many; v_call: TRBV7-9; j_call: TRBJ2-2; d_call: .; cdr3_nt: TGTGCCAGCAGCCGGTACCGGGACCAACGACGGAACACCGGGGAGCTGTTTTTT; cdr3_aa: CASSRYRDQRRNTGELFF
clone_size: .; v_call: TRBV2; j_call: TRBJ1-1; d_call: TRBD1; cdr3_nt: TGTGCCGCTCAGGGGGACACTGAAGCTTTCTTT; cdr3_aa: CAAQGDTEAFF
clone_size: .; v_call: TRBV5-1; j_call: TRBJ2-6; d_call: .; cdr3_nt: TGCGCCAGCAGACCGGGGACTTTC; cdr3_aa: CASRPGTF
clone_size: few; v_call: TRBV29-1; j_call: TRBJ1-5; d_call: .; cdr3_nt: TGCAGCTTTGGGGAGGGGGAAGTTGGGAATCAGCCCCAGCATTTT; cdr3_aa: CSFGEGEVGNQPQHF
clone_size: many; v_call: TRBV2; j_call: TRBJ2-5; d_call: .; cdr3_nt: TGTGCCAGCCGGGAGGAGACCCAGTACTTC; cdr3_aa: CASREETQYF
clone_size: many; v_call: TRBV27; j_call: TRBJ1-2; d_call: TRBD1; cdr3_nt: TGTGCCAGCAGTCACAACAGGGGATCAGATGGCTACACCTTC; cdr3_aa: CASSHNRGSDGYTF
clone_size: many; v_call: TRBV11-2; j_call: TRBJ1-3; d_call: .; cdr3_nt: TGTGCCAGCAGCAGAGGGACTAGCTCTGGAAACACCATATATTTT; cdr3_aa: CASSRGTSSGNTIYF
clone_size: .; v_call: TRBV7-8; j_call: TRBJ1-1; d_call: .; cdr3_nt: TGTGCCAGCAGTGGGACGCTGGACACTGAAGCTTTCTTT; cdr3_aa: CASSGTLDTEAFF
clone_size: .; v_call: TRBV12-3/TRBV12-4; j_call: TRBJ2-6; d_call: .; cdr3_nt: TGTGCCAGCAGTAGGCAGAGCTCCTACGTCCTGACTTTC; cdr3_aa: CASSRQSSYVLTF
clone_size: .; v_call: TRBV14; j_call: TRBJ1-1; d_call: .; cdr3_nt: TGTGCCAGCAGCCAAGGGACAGCTAAAGCTTTCTTT; cdr3_aa: CASSQGTAKAFF
clone_size: many; v_call: TRBV10-3; j_call: TRBJ2-7; d_call: TRBD1; cdr3_nt: TGTGCCATAAAGGTTAGGGACAGCCCCTACGAGCAGTACTTC; cdr3_aa: CAIKVRDSPYEQYF
clone_size: .; v_call: TRBV7-2; j_call: TRBJ1-1; d_call: TRBD1; cdr3_nt: TGTGCCAGCAGCCCGTTTAGTCAGGGGGCGAGGACTGAAGCTTTCTTT; cdr3_aa: CASSPFSQGARTEAFF
clone_size: many; v_call: TRBV7-9; j_call: TRBJ1-4; d_call: .; cdr3_nt: TGTGCCAGCAGCTTAGGGGCCGACAACAGGGTCGAAAAACTGTTTTTT; cdr3_aa: CASSLGADNRVEKLFF
clone_size: .; v_call: TRBV7-2; j_call: TRBJ2-7; d_call: TRBD2; cdr3_nt: TGTGCCAGCCAGAGGACTAGCGGGGGATACGAGCAGTACTTC; cdr3_aa: CASQRTSGGYEQYF
clone_size: few; v_call: TRBV29-1; j_call: TRBJ1-2; d_call: .; cdr3_nt: TGCAGCGTTACGGGATCACTGGATGGCTACACCTTC; cdr3_aa: CSVTGSLDGYTF
clone_size: .; v_call: TRBV7-9; j_call: TRBJ2-5; d_call: .; cdr3_nt: TGTGCCAGCAGCTCCTGGACGGGAACCTTACAAGAGACCCAGTACTTC; cdr3_aa: CASSSWTGTLQETQYF
clone_size: .; v_call: TRBV19; j_call: TRBJ2-7; d_call: TRBD1; cdr3_nt: TGTGCCAGTAGTACTGCCGGGACAGGGGCCTACGAGCAGTACTTC; cdr3_aa: CASSTAGTGAYEQYF